This T cell receptor (beta chain) came from a study of CD8+ T cells in alopecia areata. Study-wide points: Normal skin's resident alphabeta T cells are also sequenced in scalp samples.

TCR sequencing used cDNA made by reverse transcription of extracted RNA. Profiled with immunoSEQ multiplex PCR; TCRdb holds only in-frame clones, not every one. The sample contains 95,000 to 150,000 clones, 47% of which appear only once. This clone was observed a few times. Its target is not known. Specimen: NKG2D-low CD8+ T cells sorted from blood. The sequence derives from a human donor with alopecia areata.

The CDR3 DNA is TGCAGCGTTATCCAGGAAAACACAGATACGCAGTATTTT. Its translation is CSVIQENTDTQYF. The chain links TRBV29-1 to TRBJ2-3; no clear D gene. Trimming stripped 5 bases from V and 2 bases from J, with 11 bases between. Germline V gives CDR1 SQVTM, CDR2 ANQGSEA. The CDR3 is made up of 13 amino acids.